The 24 T cell receptor beta chains in this list originate from one sample, sequenced in a study of blood T cell repertoires in COVID-19. The table came from immunoSEQ multiplex PCR; TCRdb's copy has only in-frame clones and leaves some out. The sample consists of about 130,000 clones, roughly 80% of them appearing once. The sequenced sample consisted of peripheral blood. The receptors were sampled from a man in his 70s with acute or convalescent COVID-19.

This chain joins TRBV28 and TRBJ1-3; TRBD1 might be the D (6 bases). The V and J ends lost 2 bases and 6 bases respectively, with 14 bases between them. The V gene's germline CDR1 is MDHEN and CDR2 SYDVKM. The CDR3 covers 15 residues. The CDR3 sequence: CASSLRDTGLNTIYF. The CDR3 DNA reads TGTGCCAGCAGTTTACGGGACACCGGACTAAACACCATATATTTT.

The rearrangement uses TRBV28 and TRBJ2-5; TRBD2 is a possible D gene (5 bases). The V end lost 2 bases, the J end lost 3 bases, and 10 bases lay between the germline ends. CDR1 is MDHEN, CDR2 SYDVKM, per germline. The CDR3 has 14 residues. CDR3 loop: CASSLPDGKETQYF. As DNA, the CDR3 is TGTGCCAGCAGTTTACCCGACGGGAAAGAGACCCAGTACTTC.

The genes are TRBV2 and TRBJ1-2; D uncertain. The germline V and J ends were trimmed by 5 bases and 5 bases, with 12 bases remaining between them. The CDR3 totals 13 residues. Germline CDR1 and CDR2: SNHLY and FYNNEI. Here the CDR3 reads CASSPASGYGYTF. Here the CDR3 DNA reads TGTGCCAGCAGTCCCGCCTCGGGTTATGGCTACACCTTC.

V gene TRBV7-9 combines with J gene TRBJ2-2, with unresolved D. The germline V gene encodes CDR1 SEHNR and CDR2 FQNEAQ (reference sequence). V was cut by 2 bases and J by 3 bases, with 7 bases left in between. This CDR3 region has 14 residues. Written as DNA, the CDR3 is TGTGCCAGCAGCTTAAATCTCGACACCGGGGAGCTGTTTTTT. Translated, it gives CASSLNLDTGELFF.

In nucleotides, the CDR3 is TGTGCCAGCAGCTTAGCGGGGAGGGAGGGCTACACCTTC. This translates into CASSLAGREGYTF. The V gene is TRBV7-8, the J gene TRBJ1-2; D call uncertain. This CDR3 has 13 amino acids. V lost 0 bases and J lost 8, with 10 bases in between. From germline, CDR1 is SGHVS and CDR2 FQNEAQ.

The chain joins TRBV5-5 to TRBJ1-1; D ambiguous. This CDR3 has 13 residues. With 5 bases removed from V and 4 bases from J, the gap between germline ends came to 12 bases. CDR1 SGHKS and CDR2 YYEKEE come from the germline V gene (reference sequence). In DNA form, the CDR3 reads TGTGCCAGCAGTTTGAGCCCAAGCACTGAAGCTTTCTTT. Residues: CASSLSPSTEAFF.

This clone was recorded once. V gene TRBV15 combines with J gene TRBJ2-5; 9 bases are a match to TRBD2. This CDR3 contains 16 residues. The V and J ends lost 4 bases and 5 bases, in that order; junction bases with no gene match: 11. The germline gives CDR1 LNHNV, CDR2 YYDKDF (reference sequence). CDR3 residues: CATSNPASGDGETQYF. The DNA of the CDR3 is TGTGCCACCAGCAACCCGGCTAGCGGGGATGGGGAGACCCAGTACTTC.

The sample holds a few counts of this clone. The J gene is TRBJ1-5, the V gene TRBV6-5, with a possible D match to TRBD1 (5 bases). This CDR3 is built from 14 residues. Between the trimmed V and J ends, which lost 5 bases and 6 bases, there was a span of 14 bases. CDR1 is MNHEY, CDR2 SVGAGI, per germline. Here the CDR3 reads CASSPIGGSQPQHF. Here the CDR3 DNA reads TGTGCCAGCAGTCCCATCGGGGGAAGTCAGCCCCAGCATTTT.

The chain links TRBV28 to TRBJ1-5; no definite D call. The germline gives CDR1 MDHEN, CDR2 SYDVKM. Trimming took off 6 bases at V and 1 base at J, with 13 bases between the two ends. The CDR3 runs 15 residues. The CDR3: CASRRVDVSNQPQHF. CDR3 sequence (DNA): TGTGCCAGCAGGCGGGTGGACGTAAGCAATCAGCCCCAGCATTTT. Full variable domain (rest looked up from reference TRBV28 and TRBJ1-5): DVKVTQSSRYLVKRTGEKVFLECVQDMDHENMFWYRQDPGLGLRLIYFSYDVKMKEKGDIPEGYSVSREKKERFSLILESASTNQTSMYLCASRRVDVSNQPQHFGDGTRLSIL.

This chain connects TRBV24-1 to TRBJ1-5, with no clear D. Between the trimmed V and J ends, which lost 10 bases and 1 base, there was a span of 10 bases. The CDR3 is 13 amino acids. CDR1 and CDR2 (germline): KGHDR, SFDVKD. CDR3 in amino acids: CATQSGSNQPQHF. In DNA, the CDR3 is TGTGCCACACAAAGCGGGAGCAATCAGCCCCAGCATTTT.

The genes are TRBV7-9 and TRBJ1-6; 9 bases align to TRBD1. The CDR3 has 16 residues. V was clipped by 6 bases and J by 5 bases; unmatched bases: 8. The germline V gene encodes CDR1 SEHNR and CDR2 FQNEAQ (reference sequence). The CDR3 region has the DNA TGTGCCAGCAGAGGACTCGGACAGGGGAATAATTCACCCCTCCACTTT. This encodes CASRGLGQGNNSPLHF.

The rearrangement joins TRBV5-5 to TRBJ1-2; D not certain. The V end was cut by 5 bases, the J end by 2 bases, with 13 bases between. This CDR3 has 14 residues. Germline CDR1 SGHKS, CDR2 YYEKEE (reference sequence). CDR3 protein: CASRRARENYGYTF. The DNA for the CDR3 is TGTGCCAGCAGGCGCGCGAGGGAAAACTATGGCTACACCTTC.

The rearrangement joins TRBV9 to TRBJ2-1; TRBD2 matches 11 bases. The CDR3 length is 15 residues. V shed 3 bases and J 10 bases; nucleotides not matched to a gene: 9. The germline V gene has CDR1 SGDLS and CDR2 YYNGEE. CDR3 loop: CASSGTTSGVGEQFF. DNA for the CDR3: TGTGCCAGCAGCGGGACGACTAGCGGGGTCGGGGAGCAGTTCTTC.

The CDR3 DNA follows: TGTGCCAGCAGTTATCAATGGGCGAAAGCTGGAAACACCATATATTTT. Protein product: CASSYQWAKAGNTIYF. The rearrangement uses TRBV6-5 and TRBJ1-3; D unresolved. The germline gives CDR1 MNHEY, CDR2 SVGAGI. The germline V and J ends were trimmed by 3 bases and 2 bases, with 14 bases remaining between them. CDR3 length equals 16 residues.

The V and J genes are TRBV7-9 and TRBJ2-6; the match to TRBD1 covers 8 bases. Germline V gene lookup returns CDR1 SEHNR and CDR2 FQNEAQ (reference sequence). CDR3 length: 19 amino acids. V lost 3 bases, J lost 2 bases, and 12 bases stayed unmatched. For the CDR3, the DNA is TGTGCCAGCAGCTTGGGGAGGACAGGGACGAGGACTGGGGCCAACGTCCTGACTTTC. Its protein is CASSLGRTGTRTGANVLTF. Full variable domain (remainder filled in from reference TRBV7-9 and TRBJ2-6): DTGVSQNPRHKITKRGQNVTFRCDPISEHNRLYWYRQTLGQGPEFLTYFQNEAQLEKSRLLSDRFSAERPKGSFSTLEIQRTEQGDSAMYLCASSLGRTGTRTGANVLTFGAGSRLTVL.

The chain links TRBV12-5 to TRBJ1-4, with no clear D. The CDR3 spans 14 residues. CDR1 and CDR2 from the germline V gene are LGHNT and FRNRAP. The V and J ends lost 5 bases and 5 bases respectively, with 12 bases between them. The CDR3 reads CASGIHPGNEKLFF. CDR3 nucleotide sequence: TGTGCTAGTGGTATACATCCGGGAAATGAAAAACTGTTTTTT.

J is TRBJ1-2 and V is TRBV20-1; D gene unclear. There are 14 residues in the CDR3. Between the trimmed V and J ends, which lost 3 bases and 4 bases, there was a span of 15 bases. Germline V gene lookup returns CDR1 DFQATT and CDR2 SNEGSKA (reference sequence). The CDR3 nucleotides are TGCAGTGCTAGTCTGCCAGGCGCTGCCTATGGCTACACCTTC. This codes for CSASLPGAAYGYTF.

The J gene is TRBJ1-5, the V gene TRBV6-5; 7 nucleotides line up with TRBD1. V lost 6 bases, J lost 5 bases, and 7 bases stayed unmatched. Per germline, CDR1 MNHEY and CDR2 SVGAGI. This CDR3 has 14 amino acids. The CDR3 spells CASSAGQVYQPQHF. The CDR3 bases are TGTGCCAGCAGCGCTGGACAGGTATATCAGCCCCAGCATTTT.

The chain couples TRBV7-8 to TRBJ2-7; 7 nucleotides match TRBD2. The trim removed 2 bases at V and 4 bases at J, leaving 8 bases unmatched. Germline V gives CDR1 SGHVS, CDR2 FQNEAQ. This CDR3 has 15 residues. CDR3 protein: CASSLRAGRDYEQYF. The DNA for the CDR3 is TGTGCCAGCAGCTTAAGAGCGGGGAGAGATTACGAGCAGTACTTC.

The chain carries TRBV19 and TRBJ1-1; TRBD1 agrees at 9 bases. V lost 5 bases, J lost 5 bases, and 9 bases stayed unmatched. Germline V gene lookup returns CDR1 LNHDA and CDR2 SQIVND (reference sequence). The CDR3 loop spans 15 amino acids. The CDR3 region has the DNA TGTGCCAGTAGTCCCCCGGGACAGGGAATGACTGAAGCTTTCTTT. Protein sequence: CASSPPGQGMTEAFF.

The chain links TRBV6-6 to TRBJ1-1; 9 nucleotides agree with TRBD1. The CDR3 length is 15 residues. V shed 6 bases and J 0 bases; nucleotides not matched to a gene: 5. Germline V gene lookup returns CDR1 MNHNY and CDR2 SVGAGI (reference sequence). CDR3 sequence (DNA): TGTGCCAGCAGCAGACAGGGGGACCTGAACACTGAAGCTTTCTTT. This gives the protein CASSRQGDLNTEAFF.

The gene calls are TRBV5-1 and TRBJ2-3; 10 bases match TRBD2. Germline V gene data show CDR1 as SGHRS and CDR2 as YFSETQ. CDR3 length: 14 amino acids. The J segment lost 5 bases and the V segment lost 4 bases, leaving 4 bases of the junction unmatched. For the CDR3, the DNA is TGCGCCAGCAGCCCTAGCGGGGGAGTAGATACGCAGTATTTT. It is translated as CASSPSGGVDTQYF.

This chain connects TRBV9 to TRBJ2-3; 7 bases agree with TRBD2. CDR3 length equals 15 residues. In germline, CDR1 is SGDLS, CDR2 YYNGEE. The ends lost 3 bases at V and 1 base at J; junction bases unmatched: 5. The CDR3 region has the DNA TGTGCCAGCAGCGGAGCGGGGCATGGCACAGATACGCAGTATTTT. As protein: CASSGAGHGTDTQYF. The full variable domain, with the rest looked up from reference TRBV9 and TRBJ2-3, is DSGVTQTPKHLITATGQRVTLRCSPRSGDLSVYWYQQSLDQGLQFLIQYYNGEERAKGNILERFSAQQFPDLHSELNLSSLELGDSALYFCASSGAGHGTDTQYFGPGTRLTVL.

The J gene is TRBJ2-5, the V gene TRBV6-1; 10 positions agree with TRBD2. V shed 2 bases and J 5 bases; nucleotides not matched to a gene: 14. Germline CDR1 reads MNHNS; CDR2 reads SASEGT. The CDR3 contains 18 residues. DNA of the CDR3: TGTGCCAGCAGTGAAAAAGGACTAGCGGTTCCAAAGGGGGAGACCCAGTACTTC. It translates to CASSEKGLAVPKGETQYF.